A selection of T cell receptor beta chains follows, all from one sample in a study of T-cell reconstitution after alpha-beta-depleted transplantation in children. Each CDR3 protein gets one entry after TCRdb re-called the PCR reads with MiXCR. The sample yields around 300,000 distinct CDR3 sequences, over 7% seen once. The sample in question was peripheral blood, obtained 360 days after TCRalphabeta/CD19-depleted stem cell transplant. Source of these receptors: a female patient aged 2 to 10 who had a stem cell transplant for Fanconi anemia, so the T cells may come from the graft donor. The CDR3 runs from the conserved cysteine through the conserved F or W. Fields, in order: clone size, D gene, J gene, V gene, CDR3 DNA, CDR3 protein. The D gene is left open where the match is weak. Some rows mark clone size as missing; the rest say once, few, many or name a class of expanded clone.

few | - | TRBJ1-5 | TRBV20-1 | TGCAGTGCTAGCTGGGGGGGAGGGGCGGTCGATAGCAATCAGCCCCAGCATTTT | CSASWGGGAVDSNQPQHF
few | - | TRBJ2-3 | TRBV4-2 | TGTGCCAGCAGCCAAGATGCGTCTAGAGGTAGCACAGATACGCAGTATTTT | CASSQDASRGSTDTQYF
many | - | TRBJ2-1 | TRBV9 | TGTGCCAGCAGCGTAGCAGGGGCCCTCTACAATGAGCAGTTCTTC | CASSVAGALYNEQFF
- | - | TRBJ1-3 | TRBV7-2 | TGTGCCAGCAGCTTAGAATTAGGAAACACCATATATTTT | CASSLELGNTIYF
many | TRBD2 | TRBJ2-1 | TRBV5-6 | TGTGCCAGCAGTCCTCTGGGAGGGCCTTACAATGAGCAGTTCTTC | CASSPLGGPYNEQFF
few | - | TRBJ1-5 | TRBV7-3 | TGTGCCAGCAGCCCGGACGGCCGGAGCAATCAGCCCCAGCATTTT | CASSPDGRSNQPQHF
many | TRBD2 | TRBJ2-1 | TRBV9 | TGTGCCAGCAGCGTGGGACTAAAATTTGAGCAGTTCTTC | CASSVGLKFEQFF
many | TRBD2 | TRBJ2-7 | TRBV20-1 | TGCAGTGCTAGGACTAGCGGATATGGCGAGCAGTACTTC | CSARTSGYGEQYF
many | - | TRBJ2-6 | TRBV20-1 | TGCAGTGCTAGATCTGGTTGGGGGGCCAACGTCCTGACTTTC | CSARSGWGANVLTF
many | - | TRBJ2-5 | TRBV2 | TGTGCCAGCAGCTCTAGTGCCCGGTACCAAGAGACCCAGTACTTC | CASSSSARYQETQYF
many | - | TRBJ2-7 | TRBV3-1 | TGTGCCAGCAGCCAAGGAGGTACATACTACGAGCAGTACTTC | CASSQGGTYYEQYF
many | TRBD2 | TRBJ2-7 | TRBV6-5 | TGTGCCAGCAGTTACAGCGGGGGGGCCGTCGAGCAGTACTTC | CASSYSGGAVEQYF
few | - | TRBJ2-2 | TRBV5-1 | TGCGCCAGCAGCTTGGGCAGGGGCGGCACCGGGGAGCTGTTTTTT | CASSLGRGGTGELFF
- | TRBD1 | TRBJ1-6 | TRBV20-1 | TGCAGTGCTAGAGCTCCGGGACAGGTCCTTCAGGCGCCCCTCCACTTT | CSARAPGQVLQAPLHF
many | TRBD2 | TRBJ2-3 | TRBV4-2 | TGTGCCAGCAGCCAGCATTCTAGCGGGACTACAGATACGCAGTATTTT | CASSQHSSGTTDTQYF
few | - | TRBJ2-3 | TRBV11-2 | TGTGCCAGCAGCTTAGATGGGAAGTGGACAGATACGCAGTATTTT | CASSLDGKWTDTQYF
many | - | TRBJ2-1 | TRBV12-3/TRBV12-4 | TGTGCCAGCAGTTTGTTACTCGACAATGAGCAGTTCTTC | CASSLLLDNEQFF
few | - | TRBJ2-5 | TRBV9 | TGTGCCAGCAGCGTTGCAAGGGGCCCCTTTCAAGAGACCCAGTACTTC | CASSVARGPFQETQYF
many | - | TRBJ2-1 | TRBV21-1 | TGTGCCAGCAGCAACCGCGGGGGGAAAGGGCGGAATGAGCAGTTCTTC | CASSNRGGKGRNEQFF
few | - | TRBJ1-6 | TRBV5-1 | TGCGCCAGCAGCAATATGACAGGAGCCAATTCACCCCTCCACTTT | CASSNMTGANSPLHF
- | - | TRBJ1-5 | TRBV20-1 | TGCAGTGCTAGAGAAGGAGGAAGGGGTCACCATCAGCCCCAGCATTTT | CSAREGGRGHHQPQHF
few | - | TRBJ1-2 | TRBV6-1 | TGTGCCAGCAGTGAAAGAACAGGCTATGGCTACACCTTC | CASSERTGYGYTF
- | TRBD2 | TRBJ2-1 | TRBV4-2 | TGTGCCAGCAGCCAAGATTGGGTAGGGCTAGCGGGGGGCAAGCAGTTCTTC | CASSQDWVGLAGGKQFF
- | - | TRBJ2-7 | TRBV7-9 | TGTGCCAGCAGCTTCGGGGAGCAACCCTACGAGCAGTACTTC | CASSFGEQPYEQYF
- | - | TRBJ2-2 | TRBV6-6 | TGTGCCAGCAGTCCCGGGATCAAGCGGGAGCTGTTTTTT | CASSPGIKRELFF
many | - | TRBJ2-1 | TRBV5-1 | TGCGCCAGCTCGTACGACGCTGGGACGGGGGAGCAGTTCTTC | CASSYDAGTGEQFF
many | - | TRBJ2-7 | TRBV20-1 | TGCAGTGCTACCGTAACCTACGAGCAGTACTTC | CSATVTYEQYF
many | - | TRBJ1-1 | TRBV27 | TGTGCCAGCAGTTTATGGCTGGGGGGATCAGCTTTCTTT | CASSLWLGGSAFF
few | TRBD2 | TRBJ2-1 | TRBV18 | TGTGCCAGCTCACGGGATTGGACTAGCGGGGGGGCCGGCTACAATGAGCAGTTCTTC | CASSRDWTSGGAGYNEQFF
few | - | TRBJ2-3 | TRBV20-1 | TGCAGTGCTAGTTTGGACCCTTCAATAAACACAGATACGCAGTATTTT | CSASLDPSINTDTQYF
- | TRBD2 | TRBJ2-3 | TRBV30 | TGTGCCTGGAGTGTACTAGCGGGAATGATAGATACGCAGTATTTT | CAWSVLAGMIDTQYF
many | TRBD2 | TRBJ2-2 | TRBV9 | TGTGCCAGCAGCGTAGCAGGCGGGGGAGGCACCGGGGAGCTGTTTTTT | CASSVAGGGGTGELFF
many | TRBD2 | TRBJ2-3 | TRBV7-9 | TGTGCCAGCAGCTTACCAGCGGGAGGGAGGACAGATACGCAGTATTTT | CASSLPAGGRTDTQYF
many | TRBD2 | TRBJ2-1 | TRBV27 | TGTGCCAGCAGTTGGGGACTAGCGGGAGTAAGTGAGCAGTTCTTC | CASSWGLAGVSEQFF
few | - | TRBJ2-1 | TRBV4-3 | TGCGCCAGCAGCCAAGGGCCAGCCCACAGCTCCTACAATGAGCAGTTCTTC | CASSQGPAHSSYNEQFF
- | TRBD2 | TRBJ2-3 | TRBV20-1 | TGCAGTGCTGGACTAGCGGGGGGGCCTGGCACAGATACGCAGTATTTT | CSAGLAGGPGTDTQYF
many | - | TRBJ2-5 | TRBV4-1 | TGCGCCAGCAGCCATCCTGGGGAGACCCAGTACTTC | CASSHPGETQYF
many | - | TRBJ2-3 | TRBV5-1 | TGCGCCAGCAGTTTTGGACTGGGTCTGAGCACAGATACGCAGTATTTT | CASSFGLGLSTDTQYF
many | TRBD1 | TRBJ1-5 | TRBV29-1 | TGCAGCGTTTTACAGGGGACGGGTCAGCCCCAGCATTTT | CSVLQGTGQPQHF
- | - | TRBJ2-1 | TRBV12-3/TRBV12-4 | TGTGCCAGCAGTTCAGGTGTGGGGGGCCCGAACAATGAGCAGTTCTTC | CASSSGVGGPNNEQFF
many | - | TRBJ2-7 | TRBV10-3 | TGTGCCATCAAACAGCCGCAAACCTACGAGCAGTACTTC | CAIKQPQTYEQYF
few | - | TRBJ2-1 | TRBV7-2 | TGTGCCAGCAGCTTAGCGCGGGGGCTTTCCTACAATGAGCAGTTCTTC | CASSLARGLSYNEQFF